The text below deals with one T cell receptor beta chain. Germline values: CDR1 LGHDT, CDR2 YNNKEL (reference sequence). J was trimmed by 0 bases and V by 3 bases; bases with no gene match: 17. This CDR3 region has 20 residues. Profiled with immunoSEQ multiplex PCR; TCRdb holds only in-frame clones, not every one. This sample has roughly 150,000 clones, with around 90% found just once. The sample is drawn from a study of blood T cell repertoires in COVID-19. Study-wide context: There were acute and convalescent COVID-19 samples, and they came from the United States, Italy and Spain. Nucleic acid was either cDNA or gDNA, and it came from T cells, B-cell-depleted T cells, or PBMCs.

Source material: peripheral blood. This rearrangement joins TRBV3-1 (or the pseudogene TRBV3-2) to TRBJ1-2; 9 bases agree with TRBD1. This TCR came from a man aged 60 to 75 with acute or convalescent COVID-19. The CDR3 region is CASSQEGWTGADIANYGYTF. In DNA form, the CDR3 reads TGTGCCAGCAGCCAGGAGGGGTGGACAGGGGCCGATATAGCTAACTATGGCTACACCTTC.